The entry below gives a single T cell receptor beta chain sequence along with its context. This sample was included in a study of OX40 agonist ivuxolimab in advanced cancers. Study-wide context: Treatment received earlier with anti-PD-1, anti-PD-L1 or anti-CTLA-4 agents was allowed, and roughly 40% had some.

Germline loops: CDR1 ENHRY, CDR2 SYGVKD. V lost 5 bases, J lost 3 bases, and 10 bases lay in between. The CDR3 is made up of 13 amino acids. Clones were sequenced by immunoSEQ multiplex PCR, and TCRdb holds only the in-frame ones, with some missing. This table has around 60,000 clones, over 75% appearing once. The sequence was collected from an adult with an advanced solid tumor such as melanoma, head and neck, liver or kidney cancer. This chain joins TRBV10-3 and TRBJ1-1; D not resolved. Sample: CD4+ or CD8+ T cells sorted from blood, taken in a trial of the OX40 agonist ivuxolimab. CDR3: CAISRDGDTEAFF. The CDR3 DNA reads TGTGCCATCAGTAGGGATGGTGACACTGAAGCTTTCTTT.